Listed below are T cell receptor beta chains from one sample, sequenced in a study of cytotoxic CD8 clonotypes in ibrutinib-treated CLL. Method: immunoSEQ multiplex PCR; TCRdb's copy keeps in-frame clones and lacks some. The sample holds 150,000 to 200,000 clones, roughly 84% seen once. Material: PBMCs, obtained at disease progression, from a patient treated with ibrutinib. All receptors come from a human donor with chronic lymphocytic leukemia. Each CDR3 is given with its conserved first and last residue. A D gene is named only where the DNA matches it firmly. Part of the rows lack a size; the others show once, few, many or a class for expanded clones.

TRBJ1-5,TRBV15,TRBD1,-,TGTGCCACCAGCACTCAGGACAGGGGGCGAGGCAATCAGCCCCAGCATTTT,CATSTQDRGRGNQPQHF
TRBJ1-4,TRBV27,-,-,TGTGCCAGCAGTTTTCGCCCCGATGAAAAACTGTTTTTT,CASSFRPDEKLFF
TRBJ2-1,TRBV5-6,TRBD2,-,TGTGCCAGCAGCTTGCGGGACTATTATTACAATGAGCAGTTCTTC,CASSLRDYYYNEQFF
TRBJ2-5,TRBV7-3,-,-,TGTGCCAGCAGCTTAGCGGCGGGAGAGACCCAGTACTTC,CASSLAAGETQYF
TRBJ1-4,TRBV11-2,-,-,TGTGCCAGCAGCTTCTTTAATGAAAAACTGTTTTTT,CASSFFNEKLFF
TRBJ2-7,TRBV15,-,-,TGTGCCTCTTCGGAGGGGGACTCGCGCTACGAGCAGTACTTC,CASSEGDSRYEQYF
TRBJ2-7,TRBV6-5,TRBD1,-,TGTGCCAGCAGGCGCATCAGGGGGCGCGATGACGAGCAGTACTTC,CASRRIRGRDDEQYF
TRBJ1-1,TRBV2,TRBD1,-,TGTGCCAGCAGGTCCGGGACAGGGAAGTCTGAAGCTTTCTTT,CASRSGTGKSEAFF
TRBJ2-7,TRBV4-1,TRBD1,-,TGCGCCAGCAGCCAAGATGACAGGGCCTCCTACGAGCAGTACTTC,CASSQDDRASYEQYF
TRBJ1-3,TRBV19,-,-,TGTGCCAGTAGTCCCCGGACAGACTCTGGAAACACCATATATTTT,CASSPRTDSGNTIYF
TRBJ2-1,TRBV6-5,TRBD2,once,TGTGCCAGCAGTAGGAGCGGGAGGGAGCAGTTCTTC,CASSRSGREQFF
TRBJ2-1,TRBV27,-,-,TGTGCCAGCAGTTGGTCAGGGGGGAACAATGAGCAGTTCTTC,CASSWSGGNNEQFF
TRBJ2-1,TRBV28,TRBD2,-,TGTGCCAGCAGTCCCCCGGGACTAGCGGGAGTATTGTCCTACAATGAGCAGTTCTTC,CASSPPGLAGVLSYNEQFF
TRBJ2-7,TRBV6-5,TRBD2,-,TGTGCCAGCAGTTACGGGGGGGTATACGAGCAGTACTTC,CASSYGGVYEQYF
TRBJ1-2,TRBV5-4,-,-,TGTGCCAGCAGCCATGACACAGACTATGGCTACACCTTC,CASSHDTDYGYTF
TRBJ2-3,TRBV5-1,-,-,TGCGCCAGCAGCTTGGCTACTCATGATAGAGATACGCAGTATTTT,CASSLATHDRDTQYF
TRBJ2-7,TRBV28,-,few,TGTGCCAGCAGTTATAGTCTAGTCGGGATGGAAGCCTACGAGCAGTACTTC,CASSYSLVGMEAYEQYF
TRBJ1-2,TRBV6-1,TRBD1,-,TGTGCCAGCAGGCCAGGGACAGGGGACGGCTACACCTTC,CASRPGTGDGYTF
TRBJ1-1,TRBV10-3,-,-,TGTGCCATCAGTGAGTCGGGATGGGGGTCCACTGAAGCTTTCTTT,CAISESGWGSTEAFF
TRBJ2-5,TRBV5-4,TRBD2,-,TGTGCCAGCAGCACCACCTTACTAGCGGGAGTAGGGACCCAGTACTTC,CASSTTLLAGVGTQYF
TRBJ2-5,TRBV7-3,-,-,TGTGCCAGCAGCTGGGCAGCCCAAGAGACCCAGTACTTC,CASSWAAQETQYF
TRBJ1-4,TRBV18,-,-,TGTGCCAGCTCACCACGTCTGGGGGTGAATGAAAAACTGTTTTTT,CASSPRLGVNEKLFF
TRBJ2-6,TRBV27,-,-,TGTGCCAGCACCAAACGTGGTGGGGCCAACGTCCTGACTTTC,CASTKRGGANVLTF
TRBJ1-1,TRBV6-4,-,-,TGTGCCAGCAGTGACCGGGGGAATACTGAAGCTTTCTTT,CASSDRGNTEAFF
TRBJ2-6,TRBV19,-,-,TGTGCCAGTAGTTTATTCGGTGGAGGGGCCAACGTCCTGACTTTC,CASSLFGGGANVLTF
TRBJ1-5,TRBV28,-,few,TGTGCCAGCCGCTGGACAGATTATAGCAATCAGCCCCAGCATTTT,CASRWTDYSNQPQHF
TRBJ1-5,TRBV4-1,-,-,TGCGCCAGCAGCCAAGCACGAGGACAGCCCCAGCATTTT,CASSQARGQPQHF
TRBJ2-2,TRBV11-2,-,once,TGTGCCAGCAGCTTAGGCCCCAGGGAGACCGGGGAGCTGTTTTTT,CASSLGPRETGELFF
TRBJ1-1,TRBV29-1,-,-,TGCAGCGTTGAAGATGCGTCGGGGAGAGAAGCTTTCTTT,CSVEDASGREAFF
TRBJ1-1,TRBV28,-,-,TGTGCCAGCAGTTTACAGGGAAGATCGACTGAAGCTTTCTTT,CASSLQGRSTEAFF
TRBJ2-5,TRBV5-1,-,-,TGCGCCAGCAGCTTGGATAGAGGGACCCAAGAGACCCAGTACTTC,CASSLDRGTQETQYF
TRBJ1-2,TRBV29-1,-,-,TGCAGCGCTGTCACAGGACAAATTAACTATGGCTACACCTTC,CSAVTGQINYGYTF
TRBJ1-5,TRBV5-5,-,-,TGTGCCAGCAGCTTGTGGGCCTATAGCAATCAGCCCCAGCATTTT,CASSLWAYSNQPQHF
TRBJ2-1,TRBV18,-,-,TGTGCCAGCCTATGGACCCCCCAAGGAAATGAGCAGTTCTTC,CASLWTPQGNEQFF
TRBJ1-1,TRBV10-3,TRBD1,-,TGTGCCATCAGTATGGACAGGGCGAACACTGAAGCTTTCTTT,CAISMDRANTEAFF
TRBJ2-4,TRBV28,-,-,TGTGCCAGCAGTTCGACTACCAACCCGGGAAACATTCAGTACTTC,CASSSTTNPGNIQYF
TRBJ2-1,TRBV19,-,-,TGTGCCAGTAGTATCGGAGGGTTGGGTGAGCAGTTCTTC,CASSIGGLGEQFF
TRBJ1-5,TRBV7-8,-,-,TGTGCCAGCAGCCCTAGAGGACGCGGGAGCAATCAGCCCCAGCATTTT,CASSPRGRGSNQPQHF
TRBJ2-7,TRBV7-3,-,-,TGTGCCAAAGGGGCTATAAAAGGCTACGAGCAGTACTTC,CAKGAIKGYEQYF
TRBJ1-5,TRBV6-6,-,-,TGTGCCAGCAGTTACGTTAGCATGGGGGGACAGCCCCAGCATTTT,CASSYVSMGGQPQHF
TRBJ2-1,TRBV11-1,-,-,TGTGCCAGCAGCTTAGCGGGACTCGTATACAATGAGCAGTTCTTC,CASSLAGLVYNEQFF
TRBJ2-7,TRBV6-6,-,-,TGTGCCAGCAGTTACAATGGCAGGGGCGACGAGCAGTACTTC,CASSYNGRGDEQYF